Below, 27 T cell receptor beta chains from the same sample are listed, as sequenced in a study of T cell responses to AZD1222 COVID-19 vaccine. Libraries were prepared by immunoSEQ multiplex PCR; TCRdb keeps only in-frame clonotypes and omits some of them. The sample holds 50,000 to 70,000 clones; approximately 86% are singletons and the top ten take roughly 7.2%. Sequencing used peripheral blood, obtained 28 days after the second AZD1222 dose. Receptors originate from an adult who received the AZD1222 COVID-19 vaccine.

This chain joins TRBV18 and TRBJ2-7, with 7 bases fitting TRBD1. Trimming removed 2 bases from V and 5 bases from J; junction bases left unmatched: 6. The CDR3 extends over 14 amino acids. Per germline, CDR1 KGHSH and CDR2 LQKENI. The CDR3 DNA reads as TGTGCCAGCTCACCAAAGACAGGGAACAACGAGCAGTACTTC. This codes for CASSPKTGNNEQYF.

This clone was recorded only once. The CDR3 region has the DNA TGTGCCAGTAGCCGGGGGCTCGGGGCCAACGTCCTGACTTTC. It encodes CASSRGLGANVLTF. The chain carries TRBV19 and TRBJ2-6, with D possibly being TRBD1 or TRBD2 (6 bases each). The CDR3 extends over 14 amino acids. Germline-derived CDR1 and CDR2 are LNHDA and SQIVND (reference sequence). V was trimmed by 6 bases and J by 4 bases, leaving 10 bases between them.

The rearrangement links TRBV19 to TRBJ2-1, with 8 positions matching TRBD1. V was clipped by 6 bases and J by 4 bases; unmatched bases: 17. The CDR3 has 18 amino acids. Germline V gene lookup returns CDR1 LNHDA and CDR2 SQIVND (reference sequence). The CDR3 sequence is CASSSLGDQGAWYNEQFF. DNA for the CDR3: TGTGCCAGTAGCTCACTTGGAGACCAGGGGGCTTGGTACAATGAGCAGTTCTTC.

The chain uses TRBV14 and TRBJ2-4; the D is unclear. The CDR3 consists of 14 residues. Germline V gene lookup returns CDR1 SGHDN and CDR2 FVKESK. With 4 bases removed from V and 5 bases from J, the gap between germline ends came to 12 bases. CDR3 nucleotides: TGTGCCAGCAGCCTAACCTTGATTGAAAACATTCAGTACTTC. Translated, it gives CASSLTLIENIQYF. The complete variable domain, with remaining parts taken from reference TRBV14 and TRBJ2-4, reads EAGVTQFPSHSVIEKGQTVTLRCDPISGHDNLYWYRRVMGKEIKFLLHFVKESKQDESGMPNNRFLAERTGGTYSTLKVQPAELEDSGVYFCASSLTLIENIQYFGAGTRLSVL.

DNA for the CDR3: TGCAGCGTTGCGGACAGGGCAATGCTGAACACTGAAGCTTTCTTT. Translation: CSVADRAMLNTEAFF. The chain is built from TRBV29-1 and TRBJ1-1, with 8 bases aligning to TRBD1. The germline gives CDR1 SQVTM, CDR2 ANQGSEA. Losses at the gene ends were 4 bases for V and 0 bases for J; bases not matched to a gene: 7. The CDR3 has 15 residues.

The chain employs TRBV19 and TRBJ1-5; 7 bases match TRBD1. Trimming cost V 5 bases and J 8 bases; bases outside gene matches: 6. Germline V CDR1 and CDR2: LNHDA, SQIVND (reference sequence). This CDR3 has 13 residues. CDR3 DNA sequence: TGTGCCAGTAGTTCGGACAGGCCTAAGCCCCAGCATTTT. As protein: CASSSDRPKPQHF.

The chain uses TRBV5-1 and TRBJ2-2, with D tentatively TRBD1 (6 bases). Deletions cut 5 bases from V and 8 bases from J, with 16 bases between. The CDR3 runs 14 residues. Germline V gene lookup returns CDR1 SGHRS and CDR2 YFSETQ. In DNA form, the CDR3 reads TGCGCCAGCAGTGCATTGTCCGGGACAGGGGAGCTGTTTTTT. This gives the protein CASSALSGTGELFF.

On this clone: The junction differs from germline at one of its ends, possibly a read error. V gene TRBV7-7 combines with J gene TRBJ2-1; 7 bases agree with TRBD1. The CDR3 contains 15 residues. Germline CDR1 SSHAT, CDR2 FNYEAQ (reference sequence). CDR3 in amino acids: CASSLAWDSQGEQFF. In nucleotides, the CDR3 is TGTGCTAGCAGCTTAGCCTGGGACAGTCAAGGTGAGCAGTTCTTC.

This clone was found a few times. The rearrangement uses TRBV18 and TRBJ2-5; D is undetermined. The ends were cut back, 6 bases at V and 2 bases at J, with 10 bases in the middle. Germline V gene data show CDR1 as KGHSH and CDR2 as LQKENI. The CDR3 consists of 13 residues. CDR3 in amino acids: CASSQGQQETQYF. The CDR3, as DNA: TGTGCCAGCTCCCAAGGGCAGCAAGAGACCCAGTACTTC.

The chain recombines TRBV3-1 (or the pseudogene TRBV3-2) with TRBJ1-3; D gene uncertain. The CDR3 loop spans 15 amino acids. Deletions cut 1 base from V and 0 bases from J, with 7 bases between. Germline CDR1 and CDR2: LGHDT and YNNKEL (reference sequence). The CDR3 DNA reads TGTGCCAGCAGCCAAGGTCGGGGCTCTGGAAACACCATATATTTT. Translating it yields CASSQGRGSGNTIYF.

This clone was recorded once. The chain has TRBV7-2 and TRBJ1-2; no definite D call. The CDR3 runs 12 residues. Germline CDR1 SGHTA, CDR2 FQGNSA. Trimming took off 5 bases at V and 8 bases at J, with 12 bases between the two ends. The CDR3 loop reads CASSPRRGGYTF. CDR3 in DNA: TGTGCCAGCAGCCCCCGCCGTGGGGGCTACACCTTC.

The V call is TRBV29-1, the J call TRBJ1-5; D is unclear. Germline values: CDR1 SQVTM, CDR2 ANQGSEA. V lost 0 bases and J 9 bases, leaving 12 bases between the germline ends. The CDR3 spans 13 residues. This CDR3 is CSVEEAAAGPQHF. The CDR3 bases are TGCAGCGTTGAAGAGGCGGCCGCCGGGCCCCAGCATTTT.

The chain uses TRBV30 and TRBJ2-2, with TRBD1 matching 7 bases. Per germline, CDR1 GTSNPN and CDR2 SVGIG (reference sequence). The CDR3 is 16 amino acids. V lost 1 base and J lost 1; bases outside the gene matches: 6. The DNA for the CDR3 is TGTGCCTGGAGTGGGCTCGGGACAGTGAACACCGGGGAGCTGTTTTTT. Amino acid sequence: CAWSGLGTVNTGELFF.

J is TRBJ2-4 and V is TRBV2; D may be TRBD2 (6 bases). Germline assignment: CDR1 SNHLY and CDR2 FYNNEI. The CDR3 runs to 14 residues. V was trimmed by 4 bases and J by 1 base, leaving 8 bases between them. In DNA form, the CDR3 reads TGTGCCAGCAGTGTGGAGGGGGCCAAAAACATTCAGTACTTC. Amino acid sequence: CASSVEGAKNIQYF.

V gene TRBV2 combines with J gene TRBJ2-5; 7 nucleotides match TRBD2. This CDR3 has 15 residues. Germline CDR1 SNHLY, CDR2 FYNNEI. Losses at the gene ends were 2 bases for V and 4 bases for J; bases not matched to a gene: 7. DNA for the CDR3: TGTGCCAGCAGTGAATTGGCAGGGAGGGGAGAGACCCAGTACTTC. The encoded protein is CASSELAGRGETQYF.

This rearrangement joins TRBV5-1 to TRBJ1-2; D is uncertain. V lost 0 bases and J 1 base, leaving 7 bases between the germline ends. CDR1 and CDR2 from the germline V gene are SGHRS and YFSETQ. The length of the CDR3 is 14 residues. CDR3 loop: CASSLAGVNYGYTF. The CDR3 DNA follows: TGCGCCAGCAGCTTGGCAGGAGTTAACTATGGCTACACCTTC.

The gene calls are TRBV11-1 and TRBJ2-3; D is unclear. CDR1 is SGHAT, CDR2 FQDESV, per germline (reference sequence). There are 14 residues in the CDR3. The germline V and J ends were trimmed by 1 base and 2 bases, with 7 bases remaining between them. The CDR3, as DNA: TGTGCCAGCAGCTTAGTCGTGTACACAGATACGCAGTATTTT. Its protein is CASSLVVYTDTQYF.

The chain recombines TRBV3-1 (or the pseudogene TRBV3-2) with TRBJ1-2; 7 bases fit TRBD1. Per germline, CDR1 LGHDT and CDR2 YNNKEL (reference sequence). The CDR3 consists of 14 residues. V shed 7 bases, J shed 8 bases, and the junction held 13 bases outside the gene matches. CDR3 protein: CASTSGTEIVGYTF. Written as DNA, the CDR3 is TGTGCCAGCACCTCCGGGACAGAGATTGTAGGCTACACCTTC.

The chain has TRBV4-3 and TRBJ1-6; no reliable D call. Germline V lookup: CDR1 LGHNA, CDR2 YSLEER. CDR3 length equals 14 residues. V was pared by 1 base and J by 5 bases, with 6 bases between. The CDR3 protein is CASSQALNNSPLHF. CDR3 nucleotide sequence: TGCGCCAGCAGCCAAGCGTTGAATAATTCACCCCTCCACTTT.

This clone was detected once. This sequence joins TRBV9 and TRBJ2-5; D remains unclear. Trimming cost V 0 bases and J 2 bases, with 5 bases left between them. The CDR3 runs to 13 residues. Germline assignment: CDR1 SGDLS and CDR2 YYNGEE. As DNA, the CDR3 is TGTGCCAGCAGCGTAGCGCAGCAAGAGACCCAGTACTTC. This encodes CASSVAQQETQYF.

This clone appeared a single time. The V gene is TRBV7-8, the J gene TRBJ2-7; 10 positions match TRBD1. The CDR3 length is 15 residues. The V and J ends lost 3 bases and 2 bases, in that order; junction bases with no gene match: 4. Germline V gene data show CDR1 as SGHVS and CDR2 as FQNEAQ. Here the CDR3 reads CASSFGQGDTYEQYF. The CDR3 bases are TGTGCCAGCAGCTTTGGACAGGGGGATACCTACGAGCAGTACTTC.

V is TRBV2 and J is TRBJ2-4; D uncertain. The CDR3 sequence is 15 residues long. V lost 4 bases, J lost 1 base, and 11 bases lay in between. The V gene's germline CDR1 is SNHLY and CDR2 FYNNEI. The CDR3 nucleotides read TGTGCCAGCAGTGGTGTGGGCTCGGCCAAAAACATTCAGTACTTC. Residues: CASSGVGSAKNIQYF.

V and J are TRBV27 and TRBJ1-5; D perhaps matches TRBD1 (6 bases). V was cut by 7 bases and J by 6 bases, with 19 bases left in between. Germline V gene lookup returns CDR1 MNHEY and CDR2 SMNVEV (reference sequence). CDR3 length: 15 amino acids. This chain's CDR3 is CASTSTRGSVQPQHF. Here the CDR3 DNA reads TGTGCCAGCACTTCGACCAGGGGAAGCGTTCAGCCCCAGCATTTT.

The V and J genes are TRBV14 and TRBJ1-6; D not resolved. V lost 5 bases, J lost 7 bases, and 12 bases lay in between. This CDR3 spans 14 amino acids. The germline V gene encodes CDR1 SGHDN and CDR2 FVKESK. The CDR3 DNA reads as TGTGCCAGCAGCATTCGATACGTAAATTCACCCCTCCACTTT. Translating it yields CASSIRYVNSPLHF. Complete variable domain (other parts from reference TRBV14 and TRBJ1-6): EAGVTQFPSHSVIEKGQTVTLRCDPISGHDNLYWYRRVMGKEIKFLLHFVKESKQDESGMPNNRFLAERTGGTYSTLKVQPAELEDSGVYFCASSIRYVNSPLHFGNGTRLTVT.

The V gene is TRBV19, the J gene TRBJ1-4; the D is unclear. This CDR3 is built from 14 residues. Germline-derived CDR1 and CDR2 are LNHDA and SQIVND (reference sequence). V gave up 10 bases and J gave up 2 bases, with 14 bases separating them. The chain's CDR3 is CATSEPGTNEKLFF. The CDR3 nucleotides read TGTGCCACTTCCGAGCCGGGGACTAATGAAAAACTGTTTTTT.

The chain combines TRBV5-1 with TRBJ1-1; D is undetermined. From germline, CDR1 is SGHRS and CDR2 YFSETQ. Trimming stripped 1 base from V and 6 bases from J, with 19 bases between. The CDR3 runs to 16 residues. CDR3 amino acids: CASSLRTGNSLPEAFF. Here the CDR3 DNA reads TGCGCCAGCAGCTTGAGAACCGGTAACTCTCTCCCTGAAGCTTTCTTT.

The chain combines TRBV7-9 with TRBJ1-2; 7 bases align to TRBD1. The J segment lost 5 bases and the V segment lost 1 base, leaving 10 bases of the junction unmatched. CDR1 is SEHNR and CDR2 is FQNEAQ in the germline V gene (reference sequence). The CDR3 loop spans 16 amino acids. The CDR3 nucleotides read TGTGCCAGCAGCTTAGACTTGGGCGGACAGGCTTATGGCTACACCTTC. Encoded protein: CASSLDLGGQAYGYTF.